Listed below are T cell receptor beta chains from one sample, sequenced in a study of blood T cell repertoires in COVID-19. Assay: immunoSEQ multiplex PCR; the TCRdb copy retains only in-frame clones and omits some. The data hold about 240,000 clones, with approximately 85% observed a single time. The sequenced sample consisted of peripheral blood. These TCRs come from a woman in her sixties with active or convalescent COVID-19. CDR3s include the opening cysteine and the closing phenylalanine or tryptophan. The D gene is left open where the match is weak. Size is stated for part of the rows, as once, few or many counts, or as a class when the clone is expanded.

>TRBV30|TRBD1|.|12|TRBJ2-7
TGTGCCTGGAGGGACAGGGGGCACGAGCAGTACTTC
CAWRDRGHEQYF
>TRBV7-2|TRBD1|.|13|TRBJ1-2
TGTGCCAGCAGCTTAGAGGGGGCGAGAGGCTACACCTTC
CASSLEGARGYTF
>TRBV2|.|.|15|TRBJ2-1
TGTGCCAGCAGCGCCACAGGGACATCCTACAATGAGCAGTTCTTC
CASSATGTSYNEQFF
>TRBV18|TRBD1|.|15|TRBJ1-3
TGTGCCAGCTCACCAGAGGGGGCGCGTGGAAACACCATATATTTT
CASSPEGARGNTIYF
>TRBV6-5|.|.|12|TRBJ1-1
TGTGCCAGCAGTTCAGGAACGTCTGAAGCTTTCTTT
CASSSGTSEAFF
>TRBV6-5|TRBD1|few|16|TRBJ2-7
TGTGCCAGCAGTTACTCGAACTGGGGACAGGGCTACGAGCAGTACTTC
CASSYSNWGQGYEQYF
>TRBV18|TRBD1|.|14|TRBJ2-5
TGTGCCAGCTCACCACTGGACAGGGGAGAGACCCAGTACTTC
CASSPLDRGETQYF
>TRBV6-5|.|.|14|TRBJ1-1
TGTGCCAGCATAGACACCTACTTGAACACTGAAGCTTTCTTT
CASIDTYLNTEAFF
>TRBV15|.|.|16|TRBJ2-4
TGTGCCACCAGCAGAGTCGCGGACTTGGCCAAAAACATTCAGTACTTC
CATSRVADLAKNIQYF
>TRBV4-1|.|.|15|TRBJ1-1
TGCGCCAGCAGCCACCTTTTAGGTCGGGACACTGAAGCTTTCTTT
CASSHLLGRDTEAFF
>TRBV7-9|TRBD1|.|14|TRBJ1-4
TGTGCCAGCAGCCCAGGGGGCGCGCACGAAAAACTGTTTTTT
CASSPGGAHEKLFF
>TRBV28|.|.|14|TRBJ2-7
TGTGCCAGCAGACCCCACGGACAGACCTACGAGCAGTACTTC
CASRPHGQTYEQYF
>TRBV9|.|.|16|TRBJ1-2
TGTGCCAGCAGCGTAGGAGTAATCGCGGGGGTTTACGGCTACACCTTC
CASSVGVIAGVYGYTF
>TRBV19|.|.|16|TRBJ1-1
TGTGCCAGTAGCCCGCAAGCCTTACCGCCGAACACTGAAGCTTTCTTT
CASSPQALPPNTEAFF
>TRBV4-1|.|.|13|TRBJ1-1
TGCGCCAGCAGCCAAGCGCGGAACACTGAAGCTTTCTTT
CASSQARNTEAFF
>TRBV6-5|TRBD1|.|13|TRBJ1-2
TGTGCCAGCCGGGACAGCTGGGTCTATGGCTACACCTTC
CASRDSWVYGYTF
>TRBV12-5|TRBD1|few|14|TRBJ1-1
TGTGCTAGTGGTCTTGGGACAGGGGTTACTGAAGCTTTCTTT
CASGLGTGVTEAFF
>TRBV4-2|TRBD2|.|15|TRBJ2-3
TGTGCCAGCAGCACTAGCGGGGGGGCGGTGGATACGCAGTATTTT
CASSTSGGAVDTQYF
>TRBV19|.|few|17|TRBJ1-1
TGTGCCAGTAGTATCGGCGGGCCAAGGTCCAGGAACACTGAAGCTTTCTTT
CASSIGGPRSRNTEAFF
>TRBV10-2|TRBD1|.|13|TRBJ1-2
TGCGCCAGCACCCCGACAGGGGACTATGGCTACACCTTC
CASTPTGDYGYTF
>TRBV7-9|TRBD1|.|15|TRBJ1-2
TGTGCCAGCAGCTTAGTAGGGGGGACAGGCTATGGCTACACCTTC
CASSLVGGTGYGYTF
>TRBV5-1|.|once|15|TRBJ1-4
TGCGCCAGCACCCCGACCGGGATTCAGAGGGAAAAACTGTTTTTT
CASTPTGIQREKLFF
>TRBV5-6|TRBD2|.|15|TRBJ2-7
TGTGCCAGCAGCCGGCGGACTAGCGGGGGCTACGAGCAGTACTTC
CASSRRTSGGYEQYF
>TRBV4-1|TRBD1|.|17|TRBJ2-2
TGCGCCAGCAGCCAAGAAGGGACAGGGGGAGGCGCCGGGGAGCTGTTTTTT
CASSQEGTGGGAGELFF
>TRBV7-2|.|.|16|TRBJ1-6
TGTGCCAGCAGCTTAGATAGTACAGGGTCGGTTTCACCCCTCCACTTT
CASSLDSTGSVSPLHF
>TRBV4-1|.|.|16|TRBJ2-5
TGCGCCAGCAGCCAAGTAGGGGTAGCGGCCCAAGAGACCCAGTACTTC
CASSQVGVAAQETQYF